The sequence of this T cell receptor (beta chain) was determined in a study of neurological immune-mediated disorders. Study-wide findings and caveats: None of the CDR3 amino acid sequences of expanded clones recurred across subjects, suggesting private repertoires in all groups.

Synthesis of cDNA was carried out by template-switch 5'RACE. The reaction used 10-nucleotide random UMIs. Sequencing runs each generated in excess of 190 million TCR-beta sequences derived from 15-18 subjects. A single record per CDR3 protein comes from TCRdb applying MiXCR to the 5' RACE reads. Among 50,000 or so distinct CDR3 sequences listed, approximately 10% were seen once. Unsorted libraries were generated from 2 million PBMCs. These cells had been stored in RNAlater at -80 C. The CDR3 runs 15 residues. Germline CDR1 reads MNHEY; CDR2 reads SVGAGI. V was trimmed by 5 bases and J by 6 bases, leaving 16 bases between them. This clonotype was picked up many times. The target antigen is unknown.

The origin of this receptor is a man between 60 and 75 years old in good health. The sequenced sample was PBMCs. The chain joins TRBV6-5 to TRBJ2-2; D may be TRBD2 (5 bases). For the CDR3, the DNA is TGTGCCAGCAGTACCCTAGGGTTACTAGCCGGGGAGCTGTTTTTT. It encodes CASSTLGLLAGELFF.